This T cell receptor (beta chain) was profiled in a study of identical twins. J lost 8 bases, V lost 0 bases, and 5 bases had no gene match. Germline CDR1 reads SGHTA; CDR2 reads FQGNSA. This CDR3 contains 15 residues. In its sample, this clonotype was seen a few times. TCRdb independently ran MiXCR on the 5' RACE reads; one entry per CDR3 protein. The sample holds nearly 900,000 distinct CDR3 sequences; about 12% are singletons and the top ten take around 1.5%. The data were also submitted as part of a second study, on yellow fever vaccine responses in identical twins.

The chain has TRBV7-2 and TRBJ2-1; 9 positions match TRBD1. Sequenced material: PBMCs. The TCR was taken from a woman under 30 in good health. The CDR3 DNA reads TGTGCCAGCAGCTTAGCAGGGGGACAGGGTTATGAGCAGTTCTTC. Translated: CASSLAGGQGYEQFF.